This T cell receptor beta chain was recorded in a study of T-cell reconstitution after alpha-beta-depleted transplantation in children. This CDR3 is built from 14 residues. Germline V gene data show CDR1 as SNHLY and CDR2 as FYNNEI. V lost 3 bases to trimming and J lost 8 bases; unmatched junction nucleotides: 7. A library of TCRbeta sequences, prepared with unique molecular identifiers, was generated. TCRdb reanalysed the PCR reads using MiXCR and keeps one entry per CDR3 protein. The sample holds approximately 510,000 distinct CDR3 sequences; around 17% are singletons and the top ten take 3.3%. The sequenced sample was PBMCs from the stem cell graft donor, obtained from the stem cell graft. This chain connects TRBV2 to TRBJ2-1, with TRBD1 matching over 7 bases. The sequence derives from a human donor who donated a stem cell graft to a child with acute lymphoblastic leukemia. CDR3 sequence reads: CASSDRTGRDEQFF. The CDR3 coding sequence is TGTGCCAGCAGTGACCGGACAGGTAGGGATGAGCAGTTCTTC.